These 19 T cell receptor beta chains were sequenced from one sample in a study of blood T cell repertoires in COVID-19. Libraries were prepared by immunoSEQ multiplex PCR; TCRdb keeps only in-frame clonotypes and omits some of them. Of fewer than 300,000 clones in the sample, 65% to 85% were seen once. Source material: peripheral blood. The receptors come from a person aged 65 to 79 with COVID-19, enrolled during active disease.

V is TRBV10-3 and J is TRBJ2-1; 9 bases match TRBD2. This CDR3 spans 19 amino acids. The J segment lost 0 bases and the V segment lost 0 bases, leaving 9 bases of the junction unmatched. Looked up from germline, CDR1 is ENHRY and CDR2 is SYGVKD. This CDR3 is CAISESTAGGISSYNEQFF. CDR3 in DNA: TGTGCCATCAGTGAGTCGACTGCGGGAGGGATCAGCTCCTACAATGAGCAGTTCTTC.

CDR3 region: CASSQEAKGKGYGYTF. The DNA for the CDR3 is TGCGCCAGCAGCCAAGAAGCAAAGGGGAAGGGCTATGGCTACACCTTC. The chain recombines TRBV4-3 with TRBJ1-2, with D possibly matching TRBD1 (5 bases). V was clipped by 0 bases and J by 4 bases, with 15 bases between them. Germline-derived CDR1 and CDR2 are LGHNA and YSLEER. The CDR3 loop spans 16 amino acids.

There are a few counts of this clone. The J gene is TRBJ1-3, the V gene TRBV7-9; no reliable D call. The V gene lost 3 bases and the J gene lost 2 bases, with 8 bases spanning the gap. Germline V gives CDR1 SEHNR, CDR2 FQNEAQ (reference sequence). CDR3 length: 14 residues. CDR3 residues: CASSFGAPGNTIYF. The CDR3 bases are TGTGCCAGCAGCTTCGGAGCTCCTGGAAACACCATATATTTT.

This sequence joins TRBV18 and TRBJ2-7; TRBD1 matches 10 bases. Per germline, CDR1 KGHSH and CDR2 LQKENI. CDR3 length: 15 amino acids. V shed 4 bases and J 6 bases; nucleotides not matched to a gene: 9. The CDR3 bases are TGTGCCAGCTCACTTCGCGGGGACAGGGGTGGCGAGCAGTACTTC. Translation gives CASSLRGDRGGEQYF.

The rearrangement uses TRBV4-2 and TRBJ2-5; 9 bases match TRBD1. With V trimmed by 1 base and J by 0 bases, 3 bases remained unmatched. The CDR3 extends over 16 amino acids. Germline CDR1 and CDR2: LGHNA and YNFKEQ. CDR3 loop: CASSQGDRADQETQYF. The CDR3 DNA reads as TGTGCCAGCAGCCAAGGGGACAGGGCTGACCAAGAGACCCAGTACTTC.

The J gene is TRBJ2-3, the V gene TRBV19; tentative D call: TRBD2 (6 bases). V was cut by 1 base and J by 2 bases, with 16 bases left in between. Germline V gene data show CDR1 as LNHDA and CDR2 as SQIVND (reference sequence). CDR3 length: 17 residues. The CDR3 sequence: CASSIARETENTDTQYF. CDR3 nucleotides: TGTGCCAGTAGTATAGCCCGGGAGACAGAAAACACAGATACGCAGTATTTT. The whole variable domain, filled in from reference TRBV19 and TRBJ2-3, reads DGGITQSPKYLFRKEGQNVTLSCEQNLNHDAMYWYRQDPGQGLRLIYYSQIVNDFQKGDIAEGYSVSREKKESFPLTVTSAQKNPTAFYLCASSIARETENTDTQYFGPGTRLTVL.

This clone appeared a few times. The V gene is TRBV5-1, the J gene TRBJ1-4; TRBD1 matches 8 bases. V shed 0 bases and J 5 bases; nucleotides not matched to a gene: 3. Germline V gives CDR1 SGHRS, CDR2 YFSETQ. This CDR3 comprises 15 residues. The DNA of the CDR3 is TGCGCCAGCAGCTTGGGGGGGACAGGAAATGAAAAACTGTTTTTT. Its translation is CASSLGGTGNEKLFF.

Only one count was recorded for this clone. The V call is TRBV20-1, the J call TRBJ2-4, with 8 bases fitting TRBD1. The CDR3 is 15 residues long. Unmatched junction bases numbered 13, after V lost 3 bases and J lost 9 bases. CDR1 DFQATT and CDR2 SNEGSKA come from the germline V gene (reference sequence). CDR3 amino acids: CSASYRTGKVSIQYF. For the CDR3, the DNA is TGCAGTGCTAGTTATAGGACAGGGAAGGTGAGCATTCAGTACTTC.

This chain uses TRBV19 with TRBJ2-1; D is possibly TRBD2 (6 bases). The germline V and J ends were trimmed by 5 bases and 5 bases, with 13 bases remaining between them. CDR3 length: 14 residues. Germline CDR1 is LNHDA and CDR2 is SQIVND (reference sequence). The CDR3 sequence is CASSVERVNNEQFF. CDR3 in DNA: TGTGCCAGTAGTGTGGAGCGGGTGAACAATGAGCAGTTCTTC.

This chain joins TRBV19 and TRBJ2-1; the match to TRBD2 covers 8 bases. V lost 7 bases and J lost 9; bases outside the gene matches: 26. The CDR3 sequence is 19 residues long. Germline V gene data show CDR1 as LNHDA and CDR2 as SQIVND (reference sequence). The CDR3 is CASTMGGVSGTREGSEQFF. The CDR3 region has the DNA TGTGCCAGTACCATGGGAGGGGTATCCGGGACTAGGGAGGGGAGTGAGCAGTTCTTC. Full variable domain (outside the CDR3, taken from reference TRBV19 and TRBJ2-1): DGGITQSPKYLFRKEGQNVTLSCEQNLNHDAMYWYRQDPGQGLRLIYYSQIVNDFQKGDIAEGYSVSREKKESFPLTVTSAQKNPTAFYLCASTMGGVSGTREGSEQFFGPGTRLTVL.

This clone occurred a few times. The J gene is TRBJ2-7, the V gene TRBV5-5; D not certain. CDR1 and CDR2 from the germline V gene are SGHKS and YYEKEE (reference sequence). The CDR3 extends over 15 amino acids. V was trimmed by 0 bases and J by 1 base, leaving 11 bases between them. CDR3 sequence: CASSLGRRYSYEQYF. CDR3 in DNA: TGTGCCAGCAGCTTGGGCAGGCGATATTCCTACGAGCAGTACTTC.

The chain carries TRBV19 and TRBJ2-7; TRBD1 aligns across 8 bases. This CDR3 has 14 residues. V gave up 5 bases and J gave up 4 bases; unmatched junction bases: 7. The germline V gene has CDR1 LNHDA and CDR2 SQIVND (reference sequence). The CDR3 loop reads CASSQQNRGYEQYF. CDR3 in DNA: TGTGCCAGTAGTCAACAGAACAGGGGGTACGAGCAGTACTTC.

V gene TRBV3-1 (or the pseudogene TRBV3-2) combines with J gene TRBJ2-5; no definite D call. The CDR3 is made up of 13 amino acids. From germline, CDR1 is LGHDT and CDR2 YNNKEL (reference sequence). V was clipped by 4 bases and J by 5 bases, with 11 bases between them. CDR3 amino acids: CASSPDFAETQYF. The CDR3 nucleotides are TGTGCCAGCAGCCCCGACTTTGCGGAGACCCAGTACTTC.

The chain carries TRBV5-1 and TRBJ2-1; 14 bases agree with TRBD2. Germline-derived CDR1 and CDR2 are SGHRS and YFSETQ. V lost 4 bases, J lost 7 bases, and 10 bases stayed unmatched. The CDR3 consists of 17 residues. The DNA for the CDR3 is TGCGCCAGCAGCCTGACTAGCGGGAGGGCCCAAGTGAATGAGCAGTTCTTC. Its protein product is CASSLTSGRAQVNEQFF.

CDR3 protein: CASSGRRDRESTYNYGYTF. The CDR3, as DNA: TGTGCCAGCAGCGGCCGACGGGACAGGGAGAGTACCTATAACTATGGCTACACCTTC. The gene calls are TRBV3-1 (or the pseudogene TRBV3-2) and TRBJ1-2; 9 bases agree with TRBD1. J was trimmed by 1 base and V by 5 bases; bases with no gene match: 17. The CDR3 spans 19 residues. CDR1 is LGHDT, CDR2 YNNKEL, per germline (reference sequence).

This clone was detected once. The chain has TRBV10-3 and TRBJ2-7, with 11 bases fitting TRBD1. J lost 3 bases, V lost 3 bases, and 7 bases had no gene match. The CDR3 covers 16 residues. The germline V gene encodes CDR1 ENHRY and CDR2 SYGVKD. CDR3 sequence (DNA): TGTGCCATCAGTGATTTGATGGGGACAGGGGGCTACGAGCAGTACTTC. It yields the protein CAISDLMGTGGYEQYF.

The rearrangement joins TRBV5-1 to TRBJ2-5, with 10 bases matching TRBD2. V lost 4 bases and J lost 4; bases outside the gene matches: 7. Germline V gene data show CDR1 as SGHRS and CDR2 as YFSETQ. This CDR3 has 15 residues. The CDR3 loop is CASSPASGSGETQYF. In DNA form, the CDR3 reads TGCGCCAGCAGCCCGGCTAGCGGGAGCGGAGAGACCCAGTACTTC.

The chain has TRBV6-2 or TRBV6-3 and TRBJ2-3; 7 bases are a match to TRBD2. The ends lost 3 bases at V and 2 bases at J; junction bases unmatched: 5. CDR3 size: 15 residues. Germline assignment: CDR1 MNHEY and CDR2 SVGEGT. The CDR3 coding sequence is TGTGCCAGCAGTTATGCGGGAGCCCACACAGATACGCAGTATTTT. It translates to CASSYAGAHTDTQYF.

This chain uses TRBV6-6 with TRBJ1-6; perhaps TRBD1 as D (5 bases). Germline CDR1 is MNHNY and CDR2 is SVGAGI (reference sequence). This CDR3 is built from 14 residues. Deletions cut 6 bases from V and 8 bases from J, with 14 bases between. CDR3 amino acids: CASRPPRVDSPLHF. The CDR3 nucleotides read TGTGCCAGCAGACCCCCCAGGGTGGATTCACCCCTCCACTTT.